This T cell receptor (beta chain) came from a study of vaccination and CD4 T cells after COVID-19. On the study more broadly: A positive SARS-CoV-2 nasal swab PCR result was recorded for each convalescent patient; about 9 were mild and one severe.

The CDR3 consists of 15 residues. The ends were cut back, 4 bases at V and 5 bases at J, with 18 bases in the middle. The germline CDR1 and CDR2 sequences are SGHRS and YFSETQ. As for this clonotype: Antigen: not known.

Treatment denoted: approximately 10-day PBMC culture with coronavirus spike peptide pools or control peptides (ViraFEST assay). Sequencing of the DNA from cultured CD4+ T cells was carried out with the Oncomine TCR Beta short-read assay. TCRdb passed the PCR reads through MiXCR, listing each CDR3 protein once. Counted here are 12,000 to 15,000 distinct CDR3 sequences, under 75% occurring once; the ten biggest clones make up approximately 13%. Findings and limits, study-wide: 304 of 307 vaccine-specific clones from convalescent patients were spike mono-reactive.

The sequencing sample was made of CD4+ T cells from blood, cultured in vitro. This TCR was sampled from a human donor who had recovered from COVID-19. J is TRBJ1-2 and V is TRBV5-1, with D hard to call. CDR3 in amino acids: CASSLHTVSGYGYTF. For the CDR3, the DNA is TGCGCCAGCAGCCTACATACAGTTTCCGGTTATGGCTACACCTTC.